The 30 T cell receptor beta chains below come from one sample, sequenced in a study of shared clonotypes between healthy human individuals. The protocol was immunoSEQ multiplex PCR, while the TCRdb copy is restricted to in-frame clones and leaves out a portion. Of roughly 2.5 million clones listed, about 92% were seen once; the top ten hold roughly 0.13%. Specimen: naive CD4+ T cells sorted from blood. Subset given: CD45RA+ positively selected. The receptors originated from a man younger than 30 in good health.

This clone was seen a single time. The chain carries TRBV7-8 and TRBJ2-7; 9 bases map to TRBD2. The CDR3 runs 14 residues. Looked up from germline, CDR1 is SGHVS and CDR2 is FQNEAQ. V dropped 2 bases and J dropped 6; count of bases not matched to a gene: 5. CDR3 residues: CASSLLAGYGEQYF. DNA of the CDR3: TGTGCCAGCAGCTTACTAGCGGGATATGGCGAGCAGTACTTC. The full variable domain, completed using reference TRBV7-8 and TRBJ2-7, is GAGVSQSPRYKVAKRGQDVALRCDPISGHVSLFWYQQALGQGPEFLTYFQNEAQLDKSGLPSDRFFAERPEGSVSTLKIQRTQQEDSAVYLCASSLLAGYGEQYFGPGTRLTVT.

With regard to this clone: Compared with germline, one end of the junction differs, possibly owing to a read error. This chain uses TRBV11-2 with TRBJ1-1; the D is unclear. Germline V lookup: CDR1 SGHAT, CDR2 FQNNGV. The CDR3 is 12 residues long. CDR3 protein: CTSSFAGTEAFF. CDR3 coding DNA: TGTACCAGCAGCTTCGCTGGTACTGAAGCTTTCTTT.

The chain has TRBV5-1 and TRBJ2-2; D not certain. Trimming took 4 bases from V and 6 from J, leaving 13 bases between them. There are 14 residues in the CDR3. Germline V gene sequence: CDR1 SGHRS, CDR2 YFSETQ. The chain's CDR3 is CASSPAELAGELFF. The CDR3 bases are TGCGCCAGCAGCCCCGCGGAGTTAGCCGGGGAGCTGTTTTTT.

J is TRBJ1-1 and V is TRBV28; 8 positions match TRBD1. This CDR3 is built from 13 residues. The V segment lost 6 bases and the J segment 3 bases; nucleotides outside the gene matches: 3. CDR1 is MDHEN, CDR2 SYDVKM, per germline. CDR3 DNA: TGTGCCAGCAGCACGACAGGGGACACTGAAGCTTTCTTT. Translated, it gives CASSTTGDTEAFF.

The V gene is TRBV28, the J gene TRBJ2-1, with 7 bases aligning to TRBD2. CDR1 is MDHEN and CDR2 is SYDVKM in the germline V gene. V was pared by 7 bases and J by 0 bases, with 9 bases of the junction left unmatched. The CDR3 is 16 residues long. The CDR3 is CASKDKSGASYNEQFF. Written as DNA, the CDR3 is TGTGCCAGCAAAGACAAAAGCGGGGCCTCCTACAATGAGCAGTTCTTC.

The chain employs TRBV6-5 and TRBJ1-1; D unresolved. V gave up 5 bases and J gave up 1 base, with 11 bases separating them. This CDR3 is built from 14 residues. CDR1 MNHEY and CDR2 SVGAGI come from the germline V gene. CDR3 bases: TGTGCCAGCAGTCTGATGAGGGCGAACACTGAAGCTTTCTTT. Translating gives CASSLMRANTEAFF.

A single count supports this clone. This chain links TRBV15 with TRBJ2-6; D may be TRBD1 (6 bases). The germline V gene encodes CDR1 LNHNV and CDR2 YYDKDF (reference sequence). Trimming cost V 0 bases and J 0 bases, with 18 bases left between them. The CDR3 consists of 20 residues. The chain's CDR3 is CATSRDTGWAPISGANVLTF. In DNA, the CDR3 is TGTGCCACCAGCAGAGACACAGGGTGGGCGCCGATCTCTGGGGCCAACGTCCTGACTTTC.

The V call is TRBV5-1, the J call TRBJ1-3; D uncertain. The CDR3 contains 14 residues. V was trimmed by 0 bases and J by 4 bases, leaving 8 bases between them. Germline values: CDR1 SGHRS, CDR2 YFSETQ. This chain's CDR3 is CASSLVGVGNTIYF. As DNA, the CDR3 is TGCGCCAGCAGCTTGGTAGGAGTCGGAAACACCATATATTTT. Combining the CDR3 with reference TRBV5-1 and TRBJ1-3 gives the whole variable domain KAGVTQTPRYLIKTRGQQVTLSCSPISGHRSVSWYQQTPGQGLQFLFEYFSETQRNKGNFPGRFSGRQFSNSRSEMNVSTLELGDSALYLCASSLVGVGNTIYFGEGSWLTVV.

The chain is built from TRBV11-2 and TRBJ2-7; 10 positions agree with TRBD2. Losses at the gene ends were 5 bases for V and 0 bases for J; bases not matched to a gene: 13. The germline gives CDR1 SGHAT, CDR2 FQNNGV. The CDR3 has 18 residues. Here the CDR3 DNA reads TGTGCCAGCAGCCGAACCGGGACTAGCGCCTTGAGCTCCTACGAGCAGTACTTC. This encodes CASSRTGTSALSSYEQYF.

This chain uses TRBV18 with TRBJ1-1, with D maybe TRBD1 (5 bases). Trimming pared 6 bases from V and 4 bases from J, leaving 9 bases between. Per germline, CDR1 KGHSH and CDR2 LQKENI. CDR3 length equals 12 residues. CDR3: CASSTGGTEAFF. DNA for the CDR3: TGTGCCAGCTCCACGGGGGGCACTGAAGCTTTCTTT.

The chain uses TRBV4-2 and TRBJ2-5, with D tentatively TRBD1 (6 bases). Germline V CDR1 and CDR2: LGHNA, YNFKEQ. CDR3 size: 14 residues. Trimming stripped 4 bases from V and 5 bases from J, with 14 bases between. The CDR3 DNA reads as TGTGCCAGCAGCCGGGGGCCATGGGAGGAGACCCAGTACTTC. This sequence encodes CASSRGPWEETQYF.

The chain combines TRBV7-2 with TRBJ2-1; no firm D call. CDR1 SGHTA and CDR2 FQGNSA come from the germline V gene. This CDR3 comprises 13 residues. The V and J ends lost 3 bases and 10 bases respectively, with 13 bases between them. CDR3 loop: CASSFERVREQFF. The CDR3, as DNA: TGTGCCAGCAGCTTTGAACGGGTCCGCGAGCAGTTCTTC.

The V and J genes are TRBV29-1 and TRBJ1-1; D might be TRBD1 (6 bases). V was shortened by 7 bases and J by 5 bases, with 14 bases between the two germline ends. CDR1 is SQVTM and CDR2 is ANQGSEA in the germline V gene. This CDR3 has 12 amino acids. The CDR3 bases are TGCAGCGCCCTGGGGGGGCTTACTGAAGCTTTCTTT. Translating it yields CSALGGLTEAFF.

For this clone: The same CDR3 also results from other DNA sequences found in this sample. V gene TRBV15 combines with J gene TRBJ1-2, with 7 bases that match TRBD1. Germline V lookup: CDR1 LNHNV, CDR2 YYDKDF (reference sequence). V dropped 3 bases and J dropped 2; count of bases not matched to a gene: 6. This CDR3 has 15 residues. CDR3 DNA sequence: TGTGCCACCAGCAGTAGGGGACAGCCGAACTATGGCTACACCTTC. Protein sequence: CATSSRGQPNYGYTF.

The chain employs TRBV28 and TRBJ2-7; D gene ambiguous. The CDR3 is 14 amino acids. Trimming left V 4 bases short and J 8 bases short, with 18 bases between. The germline V gene encodes CDR1 MDHEN and CDR2 SYDVKM. The CDR3 region is CASSSVTGPSQQYF. The CDR3 DNA sequence: TGTGCCAGCAGTTCCGTAACCGGGCCCTCGCAGCAGTACTTC.

V and J are TRBV6-6 and TRBJ2-3; D is unclear. The germline V gene encodes CDR1 MNHNY and CDR2 SVGAGI (reference sequence). V was trimmed by 2 bases and J by 0 bases, leaving 12 bases between them. This CDR3 has 16 amino acids. The CDR3 DNA reads as TGTGCCAGCAGTTACATCAAGGTTTCTAGCACAGATACGCAGTATTTT. This gives the protein CASSYIKVSSTDTQYF.

The chain is built from TRBV29-1 and TRBJ2-5; no clear D. The germline V gene encodes CDR1 SQVTM and CDR2 ANQGSEA. This CDR3 has 13 amino acids. V lost 3 bases, J lost 0 bases, and 8 bases lay in between. The DNA for the CDR3 is TGCAGCGTTGATCCTGAGTACCAAGAGACCCAGTACTTC. It codes for CSVDPEYQETQYF.

To note about this clone: The same CDR3 also results from other DNA sequences found in this sample. The chain combines TRBV18 with TRBJ2-5; D remains ambiguous. The germline V gene has CDR1 KGHSH and CDR2 LQKENI. V lost 6 bases, J lost 3 bases, and 5 bases lay in between. This CDR3 has 11 amino acids. CDR3 region: CASSFKETQYF. CDR3 sequence (DNA): TGTGCCAGCTCCTTCAAAGAGACCCAGTACTTC. The full variable domain, rest sourced from reference TRBV18 and TRBJ2-5, is NAGVMQNPRHLVRRRGQEARLRCSPMKGHSHVYWYRQLPEEGLKFMVYLQKENIIDESGMPKERFSAEFPKEGPSILRIQQVVRGDSAAYFCASSFKETQYFGPGTRLLVL.

Concerning this clone itself: Different DNA sequences within this sample yield the same CDR3. The chain combines TRBV9 with TRBJ2-3; TRBD1 matches at 7 bases. The germline gives CDR1 SGDLS, CDR2 YYNGEE. The CDR3 extends over 14 amino acids. Losses at the gene ends were 0 bases for V and 4 bases for J; bases not matched to a gene: 2. DNA of the CDR3: TGTGCCAGCAGCGTAGGAGGGGGCCCAGATACGCAGTATTTT. Protein: CASSVGGGPDTQYF.

CDR3 amino acids: CAISEEGELFF. DNA for the CDR3: TGTGCCATCAGTGAGGAGGGGGAGCTGTTTTTT. The rearrangement links TRBV10-3 to TRBJ2-2, with D unclear. Between the trimmed V and J ends, which lost 2 bases and 8 bases, there was a span of 3 bases. Germline CDR1 reads ENHRY; CDR2 reads SYGVKD. The CDR3 sequence is 11 residues long.

The rearrangement uses TRBV9 and TRBJ2-3, with 8 positions matching TRBD2. V was pared by 0 bases and J by 0 bases, with 12 bases of the junction left unmatched. Germline-derived CDR1 and CDR2 are SGDLS and YYNGEE. The CDR3 contains 19 residues. CDR3 in amino acids: CASSVALPLLAESTDTQYF. CDR3 sequence (DNA): TGTGCCAGCAGCGTAGCTCTGCCCCTACTAGCGGAAAGCACAGATACGCAGTATTTT.

The chain uses TRBV10-3 and TRBJ1-2, with D tentatively TRBD1 (5 bases). CDR1 and CDR2 from the germline V gene are ENHRY and SYGVKD. Between the trimmed V and J ends, which lost 6 bases and 4 bases, there was a span of 12 bases. The CDR3 runs to 13 residues. CDR3 loop: CAISQGVGYGYTF. Here the CDR3 DNA reads TGTGCCATCAGCCAAGGGGTCGGCTATGGCTACACCTTC.

V gene TRBV30 combines with J gene TRBJ2-7, with TRBD2 matching over 8 bases. CDR1 GTSNPN and CDR2 SVGIG come from the germline V gene (reference sequence). The length of the CDR3 is 13 residues. V dropped 3 bases and J dropped 2; count of bases not matched to a gene: 3. The CDR3: CAWSLAGTYEQYF. CDR3 nucleotide sequence: TGTGCCTGGAGCCTAGCGGGCACCTACGAGCAGTACTTC.

J is TRBJ2-1 and V is TRBV27; 7 bases map to TRBD1. V lost 6 bases to trimming and J lost 6 bases; unmatched junction nucleotides: 5. This CDR3 has 13 amino acids. The germline V gene has CDR1 MNHEY and CDR2 SMNVEV (reference sequence). CDR3 DNA sequence: TGTGCCAGCAGGTACGACAGGGCCAATGAGCAGTTCTTC. It codes for CASRYDRANEQFF.

Details on this clone: Other DNA sequences from this sample encode an identical CDR3 as well. The rearrangement joins TRBV7-3 to TRBJ1-2; TRBD1 is a possible D gene (6 bases). The V end was cut by 1 base, the J end by 4 bases, with 7 bases between. CDR3 length: 13 residues. The germline V gene has CDR1 SGHTA and CDR2 FQGTGA. This CDR3 is CASSLRGGYGYTF. CDR3 nucleotides: TGTGCCAGCAGCTTAAGAGGGGGCTATGGCTACACCTTC.

To note about this clone: This sample includes further DNA sequences coding for the same CDR3. This rearrangement joins TRBV5-1 to TRBJ2-7, with 9 bases lining up with TRBD1. The CDR3 has 14 residues. J lost 2 bases, V lost 3 bases, and 3 bases had no gene match. Germline V lookup: CDR1 SGHRS, CDR2 YFSETQ. CDR3 nucleotides: TGCGCCAGCAGCTCAGGGACAGGGCCCTACGAGCAGTACTTC. Amino acid sequence: CASSSGTGPYEQYF. The complete variable domain, with remaining parts taken from reference TRBV5-1 and TRBJ2-7, reads KAGVTQTPRYLIKTRGQQVTLSCSPISGHRSVSWYQQTPGQGLQFLFEYFSETQRNKGNFPGRFSGRQFSNSRSEMNVSTLELGDSALYLCASSSGTGPYEQYFGPGTRLTVT.

The V and J genes are TRBV7-8 and TRBJ1-4; unclear D gene. From germline, CDR1 is SGHVS and CDR2 FQNEAQ. The V end lost 3 bases, the J end lost 3 bases, and 5 bases lay between the germline ends. The CDR3 is 13 amino acids. CDR3 DNA sequence: TGTGCCAGCAGCTTTGGGGCTAATGAAAAACTGTTTTTT. It is translated as CASSFGANEKLFF.

The chain carries TRBV4-3 and TRBJ2-3; TRBD2 matches at 9 bases. This CDR3 has 17 amino acids. The germline gives CDR1 LGHNA, CDR2 YSLEER. V lost 1 base and J lost 2; bases outside the gene matches: 7. DNA of the CDR3: TGCGCCAGCAGCCAAGGCACCCCGGGACTAGCCACAGATACGCAGTATTTT. It encodes CASSQGTPGLATDTQYF.

This clone was detected only once. The chain uses TRBV6-6 and TRBJ1-2; tentative D call: TRBD1 (5 bases). Germline CDR1 and CDR2: MNHNY and SVGAGI (reference sequence). The length of the CDR3 is 13 residues. Trimming took 6 bases from V and 2 from J, leaving 10 bases between them. In DNA form, the CDR3 reads TGTGCCAGCAGGGATACAGGAAACTATGGCTACACCTTC. The encoded protein is CASRDTGNYGYTF.

This rearrangement joins TRBV19 to TRBJ2-6; TRBD1 or TRBD2 may be the D gene (6 bases each). CDR3 length: 19 residues. V was clipped by 7 bases and J by 2 bases, with 24 bases between them. CDR1 and CDR2 (germline): LNHDA, SQIVND (reference sequence). This CDR3 is CASNLGGLWLIPGANVLTF. Written as DNA, the CDR3 is TGTGCCAGTAACCTTGGGGGGCTATGGCTCATTCCTGGGGCCAACGTCCTGACTTTC.